The 30 T cell receptor beta chains listed next were all sequenced from one sample in a study of CD8 T cells in Susac syndrome. RNA, at roughly 0.5 to 1 ug, was reverse transcribed with random hexamers. Using its own MiXCR run on the immunoSEQ multiplex PCR reads, TCRdb lists one record per CDR3 protein. The table has about 300,000 distinct CDR3 sequences, approximately 85% seen once. What was sequenced was CD8+ T cells from PBMCs. Every receptor here comes from a human donor with multiple sclerosis.

The genes are TRBV19 and TRBJ2-7; TRBD1 or TRBD2 may be the D gene (6 bases each). The CDR3 is 15 amino acids. The germline V gene has CDR1 LNHDA and CDR2 SQIVND (reference sequence). With 1 base removed from V and 2 bases from J, the gap between germline ends came to 12 bases. As DNA, the CDR3 is TGTGCCAGTAGTATAGCGGGGGACAAGACCTACGAGCAGTACTTC. It is translated as CASSIAGDKTYEQYF.

The chain combines TRBV6-2 or TRBV6-3 with TRBJ1-1; D remains ambiguous. CDR3 size: 15 residues. Trimming stripped 9 bases from V and 0 bases from J, with 17 bases between. Germline V CDR1 and CDR2: MNHEY, SVGEGT. CDR3 amino acids: CASSSVRRMNTEAFF. The CDR3 region has the DNA TGTGCCAGTTCCTCCGTCAGGAGGATGAACACTGAAGCTTTCTTT.

The chain recombines TRBV20-1 with TRBJ2-5; TRBD1 might be the D (5 bases). The V end lost 3 bases, the J end lost 5 bases, and 16 bases lay between the germline ends. This CDR3 region has 14 residues. Germline lookup yields CDR1 DFQATT and CDR2 SNEGSKA (reference sequence). This chain's CDR3 is CSASFFPGKETQYF. In DNA, the CDR3 is TGCAGTGCTAGTTTCTTTCCAGGGAAGGAGACCCAGTACTTC.

This clonotype was picked up one time. The chain combines TRBV20-1 with TRBJ1-2; D gene uncertain. The germline V and J ends were trimmed by 3 bases and 10 bases, with 6 bases remaining between them. Germline V lookup: CDR1 DFQATT, CDR2 SNEGSKA (reference sequence). The length of the CDR3 is 9 residues. As DNA, the CDR3 is TGCAGTGCTAGCAACGACTACACCTTC. It yields the protein CSASNDYTF.

J is TRBJ1-4 and V is TRBV11-2; TRBD1 might be the D (5 bases). Per the germline V gene, CDR1 is SGHAT and CDR2 is FQNNGV. Deletions cut 3 bases from V and 8 bases from J, with 16 bases between. The CDR3 covers 15 residues. For the CDR3, the DNA is TGTGCCAGCAGCTTTCCATGGCAGGGAGAAGAAAAACTGTTTTTT. Amino acids: CASSFPWQGEEKLFF.

V is TRBV9 and J is TRBJ1-3, with TRBD1 as a possible D gene (6 bases). Trimming took 2 bases from V and 4 from J, leaving 10 bases between them. The CDR3 is 14 residues long. CDR1 is SGDLS, CDR2 YYNGEE, per germline. In DNA form, the CDR3 reads TGTGCCAGCAGCGTGACGGGGGCGGGAAACACCATATATTTT. It translates to CASSVTGAGNTIYF.

The chain combines TRBV6-5 with TRBJ1-4, with D uncertain. CDR1 is MNHEY and CDR2 is SVGAGI in the germline V gene. Trimming cost V 5 bases and J 12 bases, with 16 bases left between them. The CDR3 length is 13 residues. In DNA, the CDR3 is TGTGCCAGCAGTACCCTGCCCGCTGGGGAACTGTTTTTT. This translates into CASSTLPAGELFF.

The rearrangement uses TRBV6-6 and TRBJ1-1, with D tentatively TRBD1 (5 bases). The CDR3 loop spans 13 amino acids. The V gene's germline CDR1 is MNHNY and CDR2 SVGAGI (reference sequence). Trimming left V 2 bases short and J 11 bases short, with 15 bases between. The CDR3 coding sequence is TGTGCCAGCAGTTACAGTGGACATGGGATGGCTTTCTTT. Encoded protein: CASSYSGHGMAFF.

Only one count was recorded for this clonotype. The chain carries TRBV29-1 and TRBJ2-2; D is possibly TRBD2 (5 bases). CDR3 length equals 12 residues. In germline, CDR1 is SQVTM, CDR2 ANQGSEA. V lost 3 bases to trimming and J lost 4 bases, with 6 bases between them. The CDR3 nucleotides are TGCAGCGTTGACCTAGCCACCGGGGAGCTGTTTTTT. It encodes CSVDLATGELFF.

The chain has TRBV6-2 or TRBV6-3 and TRBJ2-1; 15 nucleotides align to TRBD2. Germline loops: CDR1 MNHEY, CDR2 SVGEGT. The ends lost 2 bases at V and 7 bases at J; junction bases unmatched: 6. The CDR3 loop spans 17 amino acids. CDR3 loop: CASSYPGLAGGVNEQFF. The CDR3 nucleotides are TGTGCCAGCAGTTACCCGGGACTAGCGGGAGGCGTTAATGAGCAGTTCTTC.

The rearrangement uses TRBV20-1 and TRBJ2-1; a possible D gene is TRBD2 (5 bases). Germline CDR1 reads DFQATT; CDR2 reads SNEGSKA (reference sequence). The CDR3 has 15 residues. V lost 2 bases, J lost 4 bases, and 15 bases lay in between. CDR3 bases: TGCAGTGCTAGACCTAGGGAGACTCCTTACAATGAGCAGTTCTTC. Its protein is CSARPRETPYNEQFF.

The chain links TRBV11-3 to TRBJ2-7, with 8 bases that match TRBD2. J was trimmed by 2 bases and V by 2 bases; bases with no gene match: 8. CDR1 is SGHNT, CDR2 YENEEA, per germline. This CDR3 contains 16 residues. DNA of the CDR3: TGTGCCAGCAGCTTAACCCGTAGCGGGATTACCTACGAGCAGTACTTC. Its protein product is CASSLTRSGITYEQYF.

Of note for this clonotype: At one end, the junction sequence differs from germline, possibly due to a read error. The CDR3 sequence: CASSIDGIGGKGNPGELFF. CDR3 bases: TGTGCCAGTAGTATAGACGGGATCGGGGGGAAAGGGAACCCCGGGGAGCTGTTTTTT. The chain carries TRBV19 and TRBJ2-2; 7 bases align to TRBD2. The germline V gene encodes CDR1 LNHDA and CDR2 SQIVND (reference sequence). This CDR3 has 19 amino acids.

The rearrangement links TRBV6-5 to TRBJ2-1; maybe TRBD2 (5 bases). The CDR3 is 17 residues long. The germline CDR1 and CDR2 sequences are MNHEY and SVGAGI. Trimming took off 0 bases at V and 0 bases at J, with 12 bases between the two ends. The CDR3 region has the DNA TGTGCCAGCAGTTACTCAAGCGGCGCAGACTCCTACAATGAGCAGTTCTTC. This gives the protein CASSYSSGADSYNEQFF.

The chain links TRBV2 to TRBJ2-7; no clear D. The length of the CDR3 is 15 residues. V was clipped by 0 bases and J by 2 bases, with 11 bases between them. The germline V gene encodes CDR1 SNHLY and CDR2 FYNNEI. The CDR3 nucleotides read TGTGCCAGCAGTGAAGCCCCTGACGGAGCCTACGAGCAGTACTTC. It codes for CASSEAPDGAYEQYF.

The rearrangement joins TRBV27 to TRBJ2-7, with 7 bases aligning to TRBD1. The V and J ends lost 3 bases and 7 bases, in that order; junction bases with no gene match: 6. The germline CDR1 and CDR2 sequences are MNHEY and SMNVEV (reference sequence). The CDR3 is made up of 13 amino acids. The CDR3 DNA reads TGTGCCAGCAGTTTTGACAGGGCGCGGGAGCAGTACTTC. Translated, it gives CASSFDRAREQYF.

The CDR3 loop reads CSISGRDGNEQFF. CDR3 DNA: TGCAGTATTAGCGGGAGAGACGGCAATGAGCAGTTCTTC. The chain recombines TRBV29-1 with TRBJ2-1, with 9 bases lining up with TRBD2. The length of the CDR3 is 13 residues. The germline V gene encodes CDR1 SQVTM and CDR2 ANQGSEA.

The CDR3 sequence: CSAWEGPRGYTF. DNA of the CDR3: TGCAGTGCTTGGGAAGGCCCGCGGGGCTACACCTTC. V and J are TRBV20-1 and TRBJ1-2; D uncertain. V lost 5 bases and J lost 8, with 15 bases in between. Germline V gene data show CDR1 as DFQATT and CDR2 as SNEGSKA (reference sequence). The CDR3 runs to 12 residues.

The V call is TRBV25-1, the J call TRBJ1-1, with D maybe TRBD1 (5 bases). V lost 1 base and J 8 bases, leaving 5 bases between the germline ends. The germline gives CDR1 MGHDK, CDR2 SYGVNS. The CDR3 has 11 amino acids. The CDR3 protein is CASSESGEAFF. As DNA, the CDR3 is TGTGCCAGCAGTGAATCAGGGGAAGCTTTCTTT.

This clonotype was observed once. The gene calls are TRBV6-5 and TRBJ2-7, with D uncertain. The germline CDR1 and CDR2 sequences are MNHEY and SVGAGI. The CDR3 length is 16 residues. V was trimmed by 0 bases and J by 0 bases, leaving 12 bases between them. The DNA for the CDR3 is TGTGCCAGCAGTTACTCAACCCCAACCGACTCCTACGAGCAGTACTTC. This codes for CASSYSTPTDSYEQYF.

The V gene is TRBV9, the J gene TRBJ1-2, with 10 bases identical to TRBD1. Germline CDR1 SGDLS, CDR2 YYNGEE. The CDR3 is 15 residues long. V was clipped by 4 bases and J by 4 bases; unmatched bases: 7. The CDR3 loop reads CASSPGTGVPYGYTF. DNA of the CDR3: TGTGCCAGCAGCCCCGGGACAGGGGTCCCCTATGGCTACACCTTC.

This clonotype was picked up one time. V and J are TRBV6-5 and TRBJ1-5; D is unresolved. The V gene lost 5 bases and the J gene lost 0 bases, with 8 bases spanning the gap. The CDR3 runs to 14 residues. Germline V lookup: CDR1 MNHEY, CDR2 SVGAGI. CDR3 in amino acids: CASSGSRSNQPQHF. The CDR3 region has the DNA TGTGCCAGCAGTGGTTCACGTAGCAATCAGCCCCAGCATTTT.

The chain employs TRBV7-2 and TRBJ2-3; maybe TRBD1 (5 bases). V gave up 8 bases and J gave up 0 bases, with 15 bases separating them. Looked up from germline, CDR1 is SGHTA and CDR2 is FQGNSA. The CDR3 totals 15 residues. The CDR3 nucleotides are TGTGCCAGCCCCATAGACAGTTGGAGCACAGATACGCAGTATTTT. This encodes CASPIDSWSTDTQYF.

This sequence joins TRBV7-9 and TRBJ2-1; D is possibly TRBD1 or TRBD2 (5 bases each). This CDR3 is built from 15 residues. Germline values: CDR1 SEHNR, CDR2 FQNEAQ (reference sequence). The V and J ends lost 11 bases and 9 bases respectively, with 26 bases between them. CDR3 residues: CAGGREGRQVGEQFF. In nucleotides, the CDR3 is TGTGCCGGAGGCCGAGAGGGGCGGCAGGTTGGTGAGCAGTTCTTC.

This chain links TRBV25-1 with TRBJ2-7, with 8 bases aligning to TRBD2. J gave up 5 bases and V 3 bases, and 9 bases lay outside the gene matches. The germline V gene has CDR1 MGHDK and CDR2 SYGVNS. The CDR3 sequence is 15 residues long. CDR3 protein: CASSDTSGFPNEQYF. The CDR3 DNA reads as TGTGCCAGCAGTGATACTAGCGGATTCCCTAACGAGCAGTACTTC.

The chain couples TRBV13 to TRBJ2-2; 8 bases agree with TRBD2. The CDR3 is 17 amino acids. Germline CDR1 PRHDT, CDR2 FYEKMQ (reference sequence). The V segment lost 1 base and the J segment 4 bases; nucleotides outside the gene matches: 8. The CDR3 nucleotides read TGTGCCAGCAGCTTAGAGGGAGCGGGAGATGGCACCGGGGAGCTGTTTTTT. It yields the protein CASSLEGAGDGTGELFF.

This chain uses TRBV27 with TRBJ1-5, with D possibly being TRBD1 (5 bases). The CDR3 has 14 amino acids. V was clipped by 4 bases and J by 7 bases, with 14 bases between them. The germline gives CDR1 MNHEY, CDR2 SMNVEV (reference sequence). DNA for the CDR3: TGTGCCAGCAGTTACGGTGGGGCCGGGCAGCCCCAGCATTTT. Encoded protein: CASSYGGAGQPQHF.

V and J are TRBV20-1 and TRBJ1-2; possible D gene TRBD1, 6 bases. The CDR3 runs to 11 residues. Germline lookup yields CDR1 DFQATT and CDR2 SNEGSKA (reference sequence). The CDR3 protein is CRAGANYGYTF. Written as DNA, the CDR3 is TGCAGGGCAGGGGCTAACTATGGCTACACCTTC.

The V call is TRBV6-5, the J call TRBJ1-1; maybe TRBD1 (5 bases). V shed 3 bases and J shed 2 bases, with 16 bases lying between them. CDR3 length: 16 residues. Per the germline V gene, CDR1 is MNHEY and CDR2 is SVGAGI. The CDR3: CASSYRGTSRNTEAFF. CDR3 nucleotide sequence: TGTGCCAGCAGTTATCGGGGGACCTCCCGCAACACTGAAGCTTTCTTT.

This chain uses TRBV7-3 with TRBJ2-3, with 9 bases identical to TRBD1. The CDR3 length is 15 residues. V lost 4 bases and J lost 5; bases outside the gene matches: 7. Germline V gives CDR1 SGHTA, CDR2 FQGTGA. CDR3 amino acids: CASSSTGTGLDTQYF. Written as DNA, the CDR3 is TGTGCCAGCAGCTCCACCGGGACAGGGCTAGATACGCAGTATTTT.